Presented here are 10 T cell receptor beta chains from one specimen sequenced in a study of blood T cell repertoires in COVID-19. The protocol was immunoSEQ multiplex PCR, while the TCRdb copy is restricted to in-frame clones and leaves out a portion. The repertoire includes approximately 170,000 clones, roughly 87% of them detected once, and over 6% sits in the top ten. Sequenced sample: peripheral blood. Every receptor here comes from a woman between 65 and 79 years old with COVID-19, enrolled during active disease.

The chain joins TRBV5-1 to TRBJ2-5; 9 nucleotides align to TRBD1. CDR3 length: 15 residues. V gave up 4 bases and J gave up 3 bases; unmatched junction bases: 7. The germline V gene encodes CDR1 SGHRS and CDR2 YFSETQ. CDR3 sequence reads: CASSIGQGREETQYF. DNA for the CDR3: TGCGCCAGCAGCATAGGACAGGGGCGGGAAGAGACCCAGTACTTC.

The J gene is TRBJ2-5, the V gene TRBV24-1; the D gene is possibly TRBD1 (5 bases). The CDR3 has 12 residues. Trimming removed 6 bases from V and 3 bases from J, with 7 bases in between. The germline V gene encodes CDR1 KGHDR and CDR2 SFDVKD. DNA for the CDR3: TGTGCCACCAGTAAAGGGGAAGAGACCCAGTACTTC. The encoded protein is CATSKGEETQYF.

V gene TRBV27 combines with J gene TRBJ2-3, with D possibly being TRBD2 (5 bases). Germline values: CDR1 MNHEY, CDR2 SMNVEV (reference sequence). The CDR3 is 16 amino acids. Trimming left V 4 bases short and J 1 base short, with 15 bases between. This chain's CDR3 is CASSWRSWVGTDTQYF. The CDR3 bases are TGTGCCAGCAGTTGGAGGAGTTGGGTAGGCACAGATACGCAGTATTTT.

J is TRBJ2-1 and V is TRBV7-9, with 10 bases identical to TRBD2. V shed 6 bases, J shed 8 bases, and the junction held 13 bases outside the gene matches. The CDR3 totals 16 residues. CDR1 is SEHNR and CDR2 is FQNEAQ in the germline V gene (reference sequence). CDR3 nucleotides: TGTGCCAGCAGGCTTACAGGGACTAGCGCCAACGATGAGCAGTTCTTC. Translation gives CASRLTGTSANDEQFF.

The chain links TRBV6-6 to TRBJ1-3; the match to TRBD1 covers 8 bases. Germline values: CDR1 MNHNY, CDR2 SVGAGI (reference sequence). V shed 3 bases, J shed 6 bases, and the junction held 4 bases outside the gene matches. The CDR3 loop spans 14 amino acids. The CDR3 loop is CASSYPQGENTIYF. The CDR3 nucleotides read TGTGCCAGCAGTTATCCACAGGGGGAAAACACCATATATTTT.

This clone was detected only a few times. The CDR3 is CASSDRGVGEQYF. Here the CDR3 DNA reads TGTGCCAGTAGTGATCGGGGGGTTGGCGAGCAGTACTTC. The chain uses TRBV19 and TRBJ2-7, with TRBD2 matching over 7 bases. This CDR3 spans 13 amino acids. With V trimmed by 5 bases and J by 6 bases, 7 bases remained unmatched. Germline V gene sequence: CDR1 LNHDA, CDR2 SQIVND (reference sequence). The variable domain in full, completed from reference TRBV19 and TRBJ2-7, reads DGGITQSPKYLFRKEGQNVTLSCEQNLNHDAMYWYRQDPGQGLRLIYYSQIVNDFQKGDIAEGYSVSREKKESFPLTVTSAQKNPTAFYLCASSDRGVGEQYFGPGTRLTVT.

Concerning this clone itself: Sequence at one end of the junction differs from germline and may be a read error. This chain uses TRBV27 with TRBJ2-1; unclear D gene. CDR1 and CDR2 (germline): MNHEY, SMNVEV (reference sequence). The CDR3 has 10 amino acids. The CDR3 bases are TGTGCCAGCATTTTAGGAGTGCAGTTCTTC. It yields the protein CASILGVQFF.

This clone appeared once. The genes are TRBV20-1 and TRBJ1-2; D uncertain. This CDR3 comprises 11 residues. V lost 5 bases to trimming and J lost 4 bases, with 8 bases between them. The germline V gene has CDR1 DFQATT and CDR2 SNEGSKA (reference sequence). The CDR3 is CSASGIYGYTF. CDR3 sequence (DNA): TGCAGTGCTTCCGGGATCTATGGCTACACCTTC.

The chain is built from TRBV5-4 and TRBJ1-6; D is perhaps TRBD1 (6 bases). This CDR3 is 15 amino acids long. V lost 0 bases to trimming and J lost 10 bases, with 14 bases between them. Germline CDR1 and CDR2: SGHNT and YYREEE (reference sequence). CDR3 DNA: TGTGCCAGCAGCTTGGGCCAGGGGAGACGATCACCCCTCCACTTT. Translation: CASSLGQGRRSPLHF.

The genes are TRBV18 and TRBJ1-2; the match to TRBD1 covers 8 bases. The CDR3 has 16 amino acids. The V and J ends lost 6 bases and 3 bases, in that order; junction bases with no gene match: 12. The germline V gene encodes CDR1 KGHSH and CDR2 LQKENI. CDR3: CASSPLQTGDYYGYTF. The CDR3 DNA reads as TGTGCCAGCTCCCCCCTCCAGACAGGGGATTACTATGGCTACACCTTC. The full variable domain, in which reference TRBV18 and TRBJ1-2 provide the parts outside the CDR3, is NAGVMQNPRHLVRRRGQEARLRCSPMKGHSHVYWYRQLPEEGLKFMVYLQKENIIDESGMPKERFSAEFPKEGPSILRIQQVVRGDSAAYFCASSPLQTGDYYGYTFGSGTRLTVV.